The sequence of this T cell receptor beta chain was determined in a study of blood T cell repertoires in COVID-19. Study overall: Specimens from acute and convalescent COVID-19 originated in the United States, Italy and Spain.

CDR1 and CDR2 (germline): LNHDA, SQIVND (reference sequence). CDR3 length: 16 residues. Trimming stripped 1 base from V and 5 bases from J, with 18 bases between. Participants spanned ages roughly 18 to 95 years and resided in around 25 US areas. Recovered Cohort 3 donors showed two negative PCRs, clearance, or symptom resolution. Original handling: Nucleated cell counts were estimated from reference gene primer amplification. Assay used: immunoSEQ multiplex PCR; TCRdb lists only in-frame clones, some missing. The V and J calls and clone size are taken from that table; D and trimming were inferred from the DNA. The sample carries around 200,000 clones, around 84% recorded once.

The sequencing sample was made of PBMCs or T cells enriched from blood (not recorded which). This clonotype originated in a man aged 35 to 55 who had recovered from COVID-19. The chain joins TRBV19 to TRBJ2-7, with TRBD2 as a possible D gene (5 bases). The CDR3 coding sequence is TGTGCCAGTAGTATAGGAGGGCTCGCGGCTCGGAACGAGCAGTACTTC. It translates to CASSIGGLAARNEQYF.